The rows below give T cell receptor beta chains drawn from one sample of a study of T cells in Graves' hyperthyroidism and ophthalmopathy. A single record per CDR3 protein comes from TCRdb applying MiXCR to the multiplex PCR reads. The data contain about 640,000 distinct CDR3 sequences, about 20% of them singletons. The sample taken for sequencing was blood. These receptors were obtained from a man between 25 and 39 years old with Graves' ophthalmopathy. Both conserved end residues are part of each CDR3. D genes are given only for firm matches. Clone sizes are given selectively: once, few, many, or a class where the clone is expanded.

j_gene	v_gene	d_gene	abundance	CDR3aa	CDR3nt
TRBJ2-3	TRBV9	TRBD2	NA	CASSVPGLAGGSTDTQYF	TGTGCCAGCAGCGTGCCGGGACTAGCGGGAGGTAGCACAGATACGCAGTATTTT
TRBJ2-1	TRBV5-1	TRBD1	many	CASSLVLGTEYNEQFF	TGCGCCAGCAGCTTGGTTTTGGGGACAGAGTACAATGAGCAGTTCTTC
TRBJ2-1	TRBV27	TRBD2	NA	CASSSRTSSYNEQFF	TGTGCCAGCAGTTCCCGGACTAGCTCCTACAATGAGCAGTTCTTC
TRBJ1-4	TRBV7-9	NA	NA	CASSLGVSSQEKLFF	TGTGCCAGCAGCTTAGGAGTCTCCTCGCAGGAAAAACTGTTTTTT
TRBJ2-1	TRBV27	TRBD2	few	CASSSRTSGDNEQFF	TGTGCCAGCAGTTCCCGGACTAGCGGGGACAATGAGCAGTTCTTC
TRBJ2-7	TRBV18	NA	few	CASSAGRRDYEQYF	TGTGCCAGCTCAGCGGGACGGCGAGACTACGAGCAGTACTTT
TRBJ2-2	TRBV5-1	TRBD2	NA	CASSFGTSSTGELFF	TGCGCCAGCAGCTTCGGGACTAGCTCCACCGGGGAGCTGTTTTTT
TRBJ2-5	TRBV6-5	TRBD2	NA	CASSYGPGGVPLDDQYF	TGTGCCAGCAGTTACGGACCGGGGGGAGTTCCCCTAGACGACCAGTACTTC
TRBJ2-1	TRBV6-2/TRBV6-3	TRBD2	many	CASSSSTSGQQFF	TGTGCCAGCAGTTCCTCGACTAGCGGGCAGCAGTTCTTC
TRBJ2-5	TRBV2	NA	many	CASRDRSGGTQYF	TGTGCCAGCAGGGACCGCTCTGGGGGGACCCAGTACTTC
TRBJ2-3	TRBV11-2	TRBD1	many	CASSLYAGGLDTQYF	TGTGCCAGCAGCTTATACGCAGGGGGCTTGGATACGCAGTATTTT
TRBJ1-2	TRBV3-1	NA	few	CASSPSVVGAYGYTF	TGTGCCAGCAGCCCCAGTGTGGTAGGGGCCTATGGCTACACCTTC
TRBJ1-5	TRBV28	NA	NA	CASHRAGGGQPQHF	TGTGCCAGCCACCGGGCGGGGGGCGGTCAGCCCCAGCATTTT
TRBJ1-1	TRBV28	TRBD1	NA	CASSRFDRVEAFF	TGTGCCAGCAGCCGATTCGACAGGGTTGAAGCTTTCTTT
TRBJ1-6	TRBV20-1	NA	many	CSATYSRTTRGSPLHF	TGCAGTGCCACGTACTCCCGTACTACCCGTGGTTCACCCCTCCACTTT
TRBJ2-6	TRBV28	TRBD1	NA	CASSSGTGSGANVLTF	TGTGCCAGCAGTTCCGGGACAGGGTCTGGGGCCAACGTCCTGACTTTC
TRBJ2-1	TRBV7-9	TRBD2	NA	CASSLALAVPYNEQFF	TGTGCCAGCAGCCTCGCGCTAGCGGTCCCCTACAATGAGCAGTTCTTC
TRBJ1-6	TRBV6-1	NA	NA	CASSEDFSYNSPLHF	TGTGCCAGCAGTGAAGACTTCTCCTATAATTCACCCCTCCACTTT
TRBJ2-7	TRBV4-3	TRBD1	NA	CASSQGTSQGRQYF	TGCGCCAGCAGCCAAGGCACTTCACAGGGGAGGCAGTACTTC
TRBJ1-3	TRBV28	NA	few	CASTPVSSGNTIYF	TGTGCCAGCACCCCGGTGTCCTCTGGAAACACCATATATTTT
TRBJ2-1	TRBV28	TRBD1	few	CASSFPGQGSQSSYNEQFF	TGTGCCAGCAGTTTTCCGGGACAGGGGTCCCAAAGCTCCTACAATGAGCAGTTCTTC
TRBJ2-2	TRBV2	TRBD2	NA	CASDGGLDPGELFF	TGTGCCAGCGATGGAGGACTAGACCCCGGGGAGCTGTTTTTT
TRBJ2-1	TRBV7-9	TRBD2	few	CASRTGTSGKLYNEQFF	TGTGCCAGCAGGACCGGGACTAGCGGGAAACTCTACAATGAGCAGTTCTTC
TRBJ2-7	TRBV7-8	NA	NA	CASSPPRTYYEQYF	TGTGCCAGCAGCCCCCCCAGGACCTACTACGAGCAGTACTTC
TRBJ1-1	TRBV29-1	TRBD1	few	CSTPGTGDTEAFF	TGCAGCACCCCCGGGACAGGGGACACTGAAGCTTTCTTT
TRBJ2-5	TRBV11-2	NA	few	CASSNCGTATQETQYF	TGTGCCAGCAGCAACTGCGGGACAGCGACCCAAGAGACCCAGTACTTC
TRBJ2-7	TRBV5-1	TRBD1	once	CASSLGRKDRGTYEQYF	TGCGCCAGCAGCTTGGGCCGGAAGGACAGGGGTACCTACGAGCAGTACTTC
TRBJ2-7	TRBV9	NA	few	CASSGGLAQGYEQYF	TGTGCCAGCAGCGGGGGACTTGCCCAGGGGTACGAGCAGTACTTC
TRBJ1-2	TRBV30	NA	many	CAWTSPGNYGYTF	TGTGCCTGGACCTCCCCAGGCAACTATGGCTACACCTTC
TRBJ2-7	TRBV2	NA	few	CASSEARLGVAYEQYF	TGTGCCAGCAGTGAAGCGAGACTAGGGGTCGCCTACGAGCAGTACTTC
TRBJ2-7	TRBV5-4	TRBD1	NA	CASSPAGHRQGGEQYF	TGTGCCAGCAGCCCCGCAGGACACCGACAGGGTGGTGAGCAGTACTTC
TRBJ2-5	TRBV29-1	NA	few	CSVEDQDETQYF	TGCAGCGTTGAAGATCAGGACGAGACCCAGTACTTC
TRBJ2-7	TRBV20-1	NA	few	CSAPVAVPYEQYF	TGCAGTGCTCCCGTAGCGGTTCCCTACGAGCAGTACTTC
TRBJ2-2	TRBV28	TRBD1	NA	CASGRQGAGTGELFF	TGTGCCAGCGGGCGACAGGGGGCGGGCACCGGGGAGCTGTTTTTT